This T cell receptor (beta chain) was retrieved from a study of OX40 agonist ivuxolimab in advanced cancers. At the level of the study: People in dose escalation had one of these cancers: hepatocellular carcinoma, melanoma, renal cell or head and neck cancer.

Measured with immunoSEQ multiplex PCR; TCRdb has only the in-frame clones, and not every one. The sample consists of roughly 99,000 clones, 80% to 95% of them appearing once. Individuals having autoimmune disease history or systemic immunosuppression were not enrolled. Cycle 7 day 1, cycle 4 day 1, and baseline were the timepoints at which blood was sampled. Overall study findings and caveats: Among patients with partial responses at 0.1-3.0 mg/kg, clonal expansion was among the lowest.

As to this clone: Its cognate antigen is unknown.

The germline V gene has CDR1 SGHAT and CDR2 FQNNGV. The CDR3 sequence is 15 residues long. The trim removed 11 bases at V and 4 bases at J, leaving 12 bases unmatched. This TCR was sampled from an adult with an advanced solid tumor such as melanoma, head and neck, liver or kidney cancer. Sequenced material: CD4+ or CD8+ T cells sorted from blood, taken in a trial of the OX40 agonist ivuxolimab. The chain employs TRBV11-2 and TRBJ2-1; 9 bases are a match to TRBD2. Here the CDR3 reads CAGSPLAGLYNEQFF. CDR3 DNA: TGTGCCGGGTCCCCTCTAGCGGGACTTTACAATGAGCAGTTCTTC.